This is a list of T cell receptor beta chains from one sample in a study of T cells in Graves' hyperthyroidism and ophthalmopathy. In TCRdb, the multiplex PCR reads were re-called with MiXCR into one record per CDR3 protein. The sample lists around 390,000 distinct CDR3 sequences, approximately 14% occurring once. The sample consisted of blood. The receptors originated from a woman in her twenties or thirties with Graves' ophthalmopathy. Each CDR3 is given with its conserved first and last residue. The order of the fields is V gene, clone size, D gene, J gene, CDR3 protein, CDR3 DNA. The D gene is left open where the match is weak. Not all rows give a size; the values are once, few, many and, for expanded clones, a class.

>TRBV2|few|-|TRBJ1-2
CASRDDPWGGYTF
TGTGCCAGCAGAGACGACCCGTGGGGGGGCTACACCTTC
>TRBV18|many|-|TRBJ2-7
CASSPDPFRGPYEQYF
TGTGCCAGCTCACCGGATCCCTTCAGGGGACCCTACGAGCAGTACTTC
>TRBV6-1|many|-|TRBJ1-3
CASTPAEWVVRLRNTIYF
TGTGCCAGCACTCCCGCCGAGTGGGTGGTTCGGCTGCGAAACACCATATATTTT
>TRBV5-1|many|-|TRBJ1-2
CASSLDPQGGYTF
TGCGCCAGCAGCTTGGACCCCCAGGGTGGCTACACCTTC
>TRBV5-6|-|-|TRBJ2-2
CASSLALLGNTGELFF
TGTGCCAGCAGCTTGGCTCTTCTCGGGAACACCGGGGAGCTGTTTTTT
>TRBV2|-|-|TRBJ1-2
CASMSGPGRQDYGYTF
TGTGCCAGCATGAGCGGGCCGGGGCGACAGGACTATGGCTACACCTTC
>TRBV24-1|many|-|TRBJ2-5
CATSATGSGETQYF
TGTGCCACCAGTGCCACCGGGTCAGGGGAGACCCAGTACTTC
>TRBV28|-|TRBD1|TRBJ2-5
CASGGTAIQETQCF
TGTGCCAGCGGTGGGACAGCTATACAAGAGACCCAGTGCTTC
>TRBV19|few|-|TRBJ2-5
CASSIVGGPRETQCF
TGTGCCAGTAGTATAGTCGGGGGGCCCCGGGAGACCCAGTGCTTC
>TRBV5-1|-|TRBD1|TRBJ1-2
CASSLGTGEGTAQTSYGYTF
TGCGCCAGCAGCTTGGGGACCGGGGAGGGGACAGCCCAAACGTCCTATGGCTACACCTTC
>TRBV4-2|-|-|TRBJ2-7
CASSQPGLVSNEQYF
TGTGCCAGCAGCCAACCGGGTTTAGTGTCCAACGAGCAGTACTTC
>TRBV7-9|-|-|TRBJ1-1
CASSGPEWIEAFF
TGTGCCAGCAGCGGGCCTGAGTGGATTGAAGCTTTCTTT
>TRBV28|many|TRBD2|TRBJ2-1
CASGLAGVSEQFF
TGTGCCAGCGGGCTAGCGGGGGTAAGTGAGCAGTTCTTC
>TRBV15|-|-|TRBJ1-2
CATFGEGPNYGYTF
TGTGCCACCTTCGGTGAAGGGCCTAACTATGGCTACACCTTC
>TRBV7-9|many|TRBD2|TRBJ2-1
CASSLVGGVYNEQFF
TGTGCCAGCAGCTTAGTCGGGGGGGTTTACAATGAGCAGTTCTTC
>TRBV28|many|TRBD1|TRBJ1-6
CASSYVQGGSPLHF
TGTGCCAGCAGTTACGTCCAGGGGGGATCACCCCTCCACTTT
>TRBV20-1|many|TRBD1|TRBJ1-6
CSASAAGTGTSPLHF
TGCAGTGCTAGTGCGGCCGGGACAGGGACTTCACCCCTCCACTTT
>TRBV3-1|many|TRBD1|TRBJ1-5
CASSRAGGNQPQHF
TGTGCCAGCAGCCGGGCAGGGGGGAATCAGCCCCAGCATTTT
>TRBV12-3/TRBV12-4|many|-|TRBJ2-7
CASSHWGPTNEQYF
TGTGCCAGCAGTCACTGGGGGCCTACGAATGAGCAGTACTTC
>TRBV12-3/TRBV12-4|many|-|TRBJ2-2
CASSLAGTVFKLFF
TGTGCCAGCAGTTTGGCAGGGACTGTGTTCAAGCTGTTTTTT
>TRBV28|-|-|TRBJ2-2
CASSPLLGHTGELFF
TGTGCCAGCAGTCCCCTACTAGGACACACCGGGGAGCTGTTTTTT
>TRBV7-9|few|-|TRBJ2-7
CASSSFDTLTYEQYF
TGTGCCAGCAGCTCCTTTGACACCTTGACCTACGAGCAGTACTTC
>TRBV10-3|many|-|TRBJ1-5
CAISDRVVNQPQHF
TGTGCCATCAGTGACAGGGTTGTCAATCAGCCCCAGCATTTT
>TRBV7-2|-|-|TRBJ1-5
CAGSFGPVDQPQHF
TGTGCCGGCAGCTTTGGACCGGTGGATCAGCCCCAGCATTTT
>TRBV12-3/TRBV12-4|many|-|TRBJ2-1
CASSYRRGSYNEQFF
TGTGCCAGCAGTTACAGGAGGGGCTCCTACAATGAGCAGTTCTTC